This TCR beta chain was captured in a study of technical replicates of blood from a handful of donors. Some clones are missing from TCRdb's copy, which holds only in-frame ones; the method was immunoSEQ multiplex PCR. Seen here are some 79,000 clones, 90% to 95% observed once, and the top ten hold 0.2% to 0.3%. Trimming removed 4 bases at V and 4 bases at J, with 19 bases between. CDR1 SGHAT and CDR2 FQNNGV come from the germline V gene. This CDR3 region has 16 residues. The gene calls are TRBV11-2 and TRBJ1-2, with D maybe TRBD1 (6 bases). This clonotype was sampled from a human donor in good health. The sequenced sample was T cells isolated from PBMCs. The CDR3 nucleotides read TGTGCCAGCAGCTACTCGACAGGCGCGAGTTTCTATGGCTACACCTTC. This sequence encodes CASSYSTGASFYGYTF.